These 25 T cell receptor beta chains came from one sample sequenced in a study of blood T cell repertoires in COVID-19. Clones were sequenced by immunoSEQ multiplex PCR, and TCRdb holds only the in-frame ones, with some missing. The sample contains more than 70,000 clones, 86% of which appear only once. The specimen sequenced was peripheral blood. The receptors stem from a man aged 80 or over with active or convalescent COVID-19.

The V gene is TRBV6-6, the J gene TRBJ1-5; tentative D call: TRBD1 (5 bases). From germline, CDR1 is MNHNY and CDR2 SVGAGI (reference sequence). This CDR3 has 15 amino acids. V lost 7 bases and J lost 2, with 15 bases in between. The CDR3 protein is CASTTPGDRNQPQHF. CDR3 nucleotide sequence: TGTGCCAGCACCACACCGGGGGATCGCAATCAGCCCCAGCATTTT.

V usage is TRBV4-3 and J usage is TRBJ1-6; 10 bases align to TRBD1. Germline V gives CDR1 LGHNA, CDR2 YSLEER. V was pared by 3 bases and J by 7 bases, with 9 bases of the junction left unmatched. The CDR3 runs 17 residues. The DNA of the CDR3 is TGCGCCAGCAGCCAGAGGACAGGGGGATTTGAAAATTCACCCCTCCACTTT. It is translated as CASSQRTGGFENSPLHF.

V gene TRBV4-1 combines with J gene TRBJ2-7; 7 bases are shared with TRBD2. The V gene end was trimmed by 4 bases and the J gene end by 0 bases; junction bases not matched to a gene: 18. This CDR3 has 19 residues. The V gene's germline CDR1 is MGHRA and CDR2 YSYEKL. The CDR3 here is CASSPGVKGLAEASYEQYF. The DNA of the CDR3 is TGCGCCAGCAGCCCTGGTGTAAAAGGTCTAGCGGAGGCCTCCTACGAGCAGTACTTC.

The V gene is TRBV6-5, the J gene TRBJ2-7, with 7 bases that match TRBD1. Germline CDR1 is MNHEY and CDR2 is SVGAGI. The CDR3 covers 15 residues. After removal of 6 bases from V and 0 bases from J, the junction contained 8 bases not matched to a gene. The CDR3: CASSLHRTGSYEQYF. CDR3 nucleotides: TGTGCCAGCAGCCTGCACCGGACAGGCTCCTACGAGCAGTACTTC.

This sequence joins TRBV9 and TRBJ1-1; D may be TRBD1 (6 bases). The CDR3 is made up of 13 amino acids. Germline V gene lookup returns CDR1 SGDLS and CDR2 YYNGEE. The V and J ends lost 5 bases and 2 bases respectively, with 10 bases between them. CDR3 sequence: CASRGQYNTEAFF. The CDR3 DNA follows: TGTGCCAGCAGAGGACAGTATAACACTGAAGCTTTCTTT.

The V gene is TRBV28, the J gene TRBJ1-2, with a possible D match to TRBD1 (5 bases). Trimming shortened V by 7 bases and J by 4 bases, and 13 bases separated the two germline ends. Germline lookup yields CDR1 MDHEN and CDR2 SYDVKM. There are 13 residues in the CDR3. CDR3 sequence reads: CASTPPDTYGYTF. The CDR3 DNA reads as TGTGCCAGCACCCCTCCGGACACCTATGGCTACACCTTC.

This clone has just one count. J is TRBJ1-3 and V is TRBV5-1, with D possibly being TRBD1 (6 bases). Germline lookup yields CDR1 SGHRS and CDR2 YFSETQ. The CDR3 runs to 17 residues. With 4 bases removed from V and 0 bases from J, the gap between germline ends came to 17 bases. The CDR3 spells CASSLGDGGLSGNTIYF. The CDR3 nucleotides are TGCGCCAGCAGCCTGGGCGACGGGGGGCTCTCTGGAAACACCATATATTTT.

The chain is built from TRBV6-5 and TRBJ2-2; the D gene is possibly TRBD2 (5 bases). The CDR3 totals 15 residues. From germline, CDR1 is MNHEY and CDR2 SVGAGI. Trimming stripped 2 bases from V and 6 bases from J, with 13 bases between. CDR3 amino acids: CASSYVARGAGELFF. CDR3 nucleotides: TGTGCCAGCAGTTACGTGGCCCGGGGAGCCGGGGAGCTGTTTTTT.

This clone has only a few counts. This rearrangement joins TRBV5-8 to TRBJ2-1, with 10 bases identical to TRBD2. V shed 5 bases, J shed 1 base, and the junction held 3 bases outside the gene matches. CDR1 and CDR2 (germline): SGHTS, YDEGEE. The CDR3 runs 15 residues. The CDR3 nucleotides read TGTGCCAGCAGTGTACTAGCGGGATCCTACAATGAGCAGTTCTTC. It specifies CASSVLAGSYNEQFF.

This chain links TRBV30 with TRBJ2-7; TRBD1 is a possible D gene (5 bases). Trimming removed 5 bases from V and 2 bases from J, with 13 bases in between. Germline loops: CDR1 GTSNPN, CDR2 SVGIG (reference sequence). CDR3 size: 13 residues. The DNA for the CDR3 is TGTGCCTGGGGTACAGGATTGGCCTACGAGCAGTACTTC. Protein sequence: CAWGTGLAYEQYF.

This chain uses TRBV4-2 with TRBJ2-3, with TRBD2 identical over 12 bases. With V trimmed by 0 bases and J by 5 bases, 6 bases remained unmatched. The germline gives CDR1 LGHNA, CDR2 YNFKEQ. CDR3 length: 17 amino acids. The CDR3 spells CASSQEALTSGRDTQYF. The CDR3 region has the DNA TGTGCCAGCAGCCAAGAGGCCCTGACTAGCGGGAGAGATACGCAGTATTTT.

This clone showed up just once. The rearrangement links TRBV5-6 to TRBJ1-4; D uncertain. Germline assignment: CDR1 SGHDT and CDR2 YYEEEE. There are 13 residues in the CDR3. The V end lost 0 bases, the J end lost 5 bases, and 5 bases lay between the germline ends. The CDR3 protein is CASSLAGNEKLFF. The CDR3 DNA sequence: TGTGCCAGCAGCTTGGCAGGAAATGAAAAACTGTTTTTT. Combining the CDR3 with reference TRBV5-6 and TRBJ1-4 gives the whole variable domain DAGVTQSPTHLIKTRGQQVTLRCSPKSGHDTVSWYQQALGQGPQFIFQYYEEEERQRGNFPDRFSGHQFPNYSSELNVNALLLGDSALYLCASSLAGNEKLFFGSGTQLSVL.

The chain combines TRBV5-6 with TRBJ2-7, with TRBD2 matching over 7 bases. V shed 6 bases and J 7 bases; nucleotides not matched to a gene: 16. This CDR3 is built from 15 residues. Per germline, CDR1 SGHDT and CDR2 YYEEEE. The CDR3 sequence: CASTNLGTNSREQYF. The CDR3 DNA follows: TGTGCCAGCACCAACCTCGGGACTAACTCCCGGGAGCAGTACTTC. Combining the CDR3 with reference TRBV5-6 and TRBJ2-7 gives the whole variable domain DAGVTQSPTHLIKTRGQQVTLRCSPKSGHDTVSWYQQALGQGPQFIFQYYEEEERQRGNFPDRFSGHQFPNYSSELNVNALLLGDSALYLCASTNLGTNSREQYFGPGTRLTVT.

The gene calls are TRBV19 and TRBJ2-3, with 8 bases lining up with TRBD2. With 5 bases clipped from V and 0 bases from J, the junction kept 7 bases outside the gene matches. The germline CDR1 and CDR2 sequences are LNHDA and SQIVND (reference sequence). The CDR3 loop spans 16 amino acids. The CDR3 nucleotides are TGTGCCAGTAGTTCCAGGACTAGCTCTAGCACAGATACGCAGTATTTT. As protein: CASSSRTSSSTDTQYF. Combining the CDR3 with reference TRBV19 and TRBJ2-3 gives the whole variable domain DGGITQSPKYLFRKEGQNVTLSCEQNLNHDAMYWYRQDPGQGLRLIYYSQIVNDFQKGDIAEGYSVSREKKESFPLTVTSAQKNPTAFYLCASSSRTSSSTDTQYFGPGTRLTVL.

CDR3 nucleotides: TGTGCCATCAGTGATGCAGGGGCGAGCTCTGGGGCCAACGTCCTGACTTTC. As protein: CAISDAGASSGANVLTF. V is TRBV10-3 and J is TRBJ2-6; D possibly corresponds to TRBD1 (6 bases). The CDR3 covers 17 residues. V was clipped by 3 bases and J by 0 bases, with 12 bases between them. Germline V gene lookup returns CDR1 ENHRY and CDR2 SYGVKD.

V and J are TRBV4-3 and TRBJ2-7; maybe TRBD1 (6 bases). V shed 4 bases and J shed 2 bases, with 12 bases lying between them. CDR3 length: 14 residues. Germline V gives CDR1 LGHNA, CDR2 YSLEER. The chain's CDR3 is CASSPGAGAYEQYF. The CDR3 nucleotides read TGCGCCAGCAGCCCAGGGGCAGGCGCCTACGAGCAGTACTTC.

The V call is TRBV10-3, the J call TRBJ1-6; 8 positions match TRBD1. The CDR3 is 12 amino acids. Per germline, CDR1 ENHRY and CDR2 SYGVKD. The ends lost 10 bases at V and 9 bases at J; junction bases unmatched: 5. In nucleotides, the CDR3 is TGTGCCACGCGGACAGGGAGTTCACCCCTCCACTTT. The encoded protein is CATRTGSSPLHF.

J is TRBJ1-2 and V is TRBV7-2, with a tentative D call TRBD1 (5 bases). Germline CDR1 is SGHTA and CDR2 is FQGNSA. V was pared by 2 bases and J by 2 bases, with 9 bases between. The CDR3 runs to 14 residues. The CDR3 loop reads CASSLWGENYGYTF. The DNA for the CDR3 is TGTGCCAGCAGCTTATGGGGGGAAAACTATGGCTACACCTTC.

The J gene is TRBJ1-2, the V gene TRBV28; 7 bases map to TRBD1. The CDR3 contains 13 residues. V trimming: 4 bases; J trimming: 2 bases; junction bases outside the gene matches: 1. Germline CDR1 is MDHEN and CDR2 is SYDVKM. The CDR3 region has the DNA TGTGCCAGCAGTTCGGGACAGAACTATGGCTACACCTTC. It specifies CASSSGQNYGYTF.

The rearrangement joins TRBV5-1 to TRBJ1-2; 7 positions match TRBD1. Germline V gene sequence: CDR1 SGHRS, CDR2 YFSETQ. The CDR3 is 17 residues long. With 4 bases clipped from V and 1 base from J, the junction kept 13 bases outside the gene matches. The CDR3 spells CASSPNPPGTVNYGYTF. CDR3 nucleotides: TGCGCCAGCAGCCCCAACCCTCCCGGGACAGTTAACTATGGCTACACCTTC.

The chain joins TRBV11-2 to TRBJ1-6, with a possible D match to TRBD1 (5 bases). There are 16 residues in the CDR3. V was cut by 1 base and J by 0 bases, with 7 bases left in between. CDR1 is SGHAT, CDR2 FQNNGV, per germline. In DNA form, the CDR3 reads TGTGCCAGCAGCTTAGGACAGTCCTCCTATAATTCACCCCTCCACTTT. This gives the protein CASSLGQSSYNSPLHF.

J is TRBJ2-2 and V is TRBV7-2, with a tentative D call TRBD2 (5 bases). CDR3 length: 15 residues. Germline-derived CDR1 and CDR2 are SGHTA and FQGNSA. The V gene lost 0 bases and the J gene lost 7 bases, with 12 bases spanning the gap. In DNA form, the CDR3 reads TGTGCCAGCAGCTTAGCCGGGGTTGAAGTCGGGGAGCTGTTTTTT. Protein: CASSLAGVEVGELFF.

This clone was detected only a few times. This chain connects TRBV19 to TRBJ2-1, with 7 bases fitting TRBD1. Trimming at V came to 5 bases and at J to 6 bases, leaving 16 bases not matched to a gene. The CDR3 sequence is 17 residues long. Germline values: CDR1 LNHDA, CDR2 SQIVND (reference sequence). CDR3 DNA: TGTGCCAGTAGTCAGGACAGGATGGTGGTAGGGAGCAATGAGCAGTTCTTC. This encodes CASSQDRMVVGSNEQFF.

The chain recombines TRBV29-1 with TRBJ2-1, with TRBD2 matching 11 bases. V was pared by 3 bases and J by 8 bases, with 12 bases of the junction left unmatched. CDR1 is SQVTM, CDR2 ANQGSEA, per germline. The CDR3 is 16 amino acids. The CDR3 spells CSVEGTSGASWHEQFF. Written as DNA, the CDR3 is TGCAGCGTTGAGGGGACTAGCGGAGCCTCATGGCATGAGCAGTTCTTC.

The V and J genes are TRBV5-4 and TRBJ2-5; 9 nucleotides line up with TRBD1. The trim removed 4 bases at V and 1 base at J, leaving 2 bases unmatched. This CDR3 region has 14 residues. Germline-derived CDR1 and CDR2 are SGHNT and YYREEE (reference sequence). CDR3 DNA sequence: TGTGCCAGCAGCCTGGGACAGGGCCAAGAGACCCAGTACTTC. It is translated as CASSLGQGQETQYF.